Below, one T cell receptor beta chain is given with its context. In its sample, this clonotype was seen a few times. Its antigen remains unidentified. Base qualities are missing; no much larger clone stands one base away. These data come from a study of identical twins (dated by TCRdb to the mid-2010s). Background for the entire study: The study deep-sequenced TCR alpha and beta repertoires from monozygotic twins, unrelated adults of various ages and cord blood to test whether fetal clonotypes persist. To rule out contamination, the twin experiments were replicated at different times with different library preparation protocols. Results the study describes overall, beyond this receptor: Out-of-frame TCR alpha sequences shared between twins showed an excess of low generation-probability sequences compared with coincidental sharing between unrelated individuals. Abundant cord blood beta clonotypes carried fewer insertions; young adult naive repertoires showed a weaker similar trend, while memory repertoires showed none. Out-of-frame TCR alpha sharing in monozygotic twins was systematically underestimated by recombination models, whereas sharing between unrelated individuals was in agreement with the recombination models. Excess twin sharing in beta out-of-frame sequences was weaker because fewer shared sequences lowered the signal-to-noise ratio. Invariant T cells such as MAIT and iNKT could partly confound zero-insertion analyses, although diverse VJ usage argued against such confounding for most clonotypes. Because the same donors could not be followed over many years, the conclusions relied on cross-sectional statistical analysis.

Every donor was a healthy Caucasian. Miltenyi CD45RO+ enrichment and human naive T-cell isolation kits were used to isolate memory (CD45RO+) and naive T cells from PBMC. Library prep was done by 5' RACE. The sequencer listed for this sample is Illumina HiSeq 2000. Template switching added a universal primer binding site, and the final cDNA carried a unique molecular identifier that allowed TCR cDNA molecules to be counted accurately. Specific primers in the conserved constant-segment region were used to synthesize first-strand cDNA for the TCR alpha and beta chains. To control for contamination, each cDNA library was double barcoded with a SMART-Mk sample barcode plus Illumina barcodes. Two successive PCR steps introduced TruSeq adapter sequences along with Illumina sample barcodes. The Illumina HiSeq platform was used with custom primers to sequence TCR alpha and beta cDNA libraries. The source study handled its data this way. Raw reads were processed with MiGEC to extract unique molecular identifiers, and MiXCR was used to determine CDR3 positions. Recombination models were inferred per individual with the repgenHMM and IGoR tools using an EM algorithm. Shared clonotypes were analyzed with the tcR package in R, and sharing was normalized by the product of cloneset sizes. To study raw recombination without the effects of thymic and clonal selection, out-of-frame nonproductive sequences were analyzed. TCRdb passed the public sequencing reads through fastp at Q25 and MiXCR, retaining productive beta sequences. Every CDR3 protein is listed once, alongside the most common genes and DNA of its rows. The V and J calls come from TCRdb's annotation, not from the publication. The sample table contains about 220,000 distinct CDR3 sequences; only one count was recorded for less than 9.5% of them. About 5.2% of the sample is held by the ten biggest clonotypes.

The clonotype was recovered from a woman aged 18-30 years in good health. The material sequenced was memory (CD45RO+) T cells sorted from blood. What the cell subset or site label conveys for this sample: CD45RO+ enriched T cells.

The CDR3 amino acid sequence is: CSARDPGWEKLFF. In nucleotides, the sequence is TGCAGTGCTAGAGATCCAGGGTGGGAAAAACTGTTTTTT. The rearrangement combines TRBV20-1 with TRBJ1-4; perhaps TRBD1 is the D gene, with 5 bases matching. Based on the germline V gene (reference sequence), the CDR1 and CDR2 sequences are DFQATT and SNEGSKA. Trimming costs V 0 bases and J 8 bases, and their ends lie 10 bases apart. The CDR3 sequence holds 13 residues, the cysteine and phenylalanine included. Just the 39-base CDR3 DNA is kept, in frame starting at base 1.